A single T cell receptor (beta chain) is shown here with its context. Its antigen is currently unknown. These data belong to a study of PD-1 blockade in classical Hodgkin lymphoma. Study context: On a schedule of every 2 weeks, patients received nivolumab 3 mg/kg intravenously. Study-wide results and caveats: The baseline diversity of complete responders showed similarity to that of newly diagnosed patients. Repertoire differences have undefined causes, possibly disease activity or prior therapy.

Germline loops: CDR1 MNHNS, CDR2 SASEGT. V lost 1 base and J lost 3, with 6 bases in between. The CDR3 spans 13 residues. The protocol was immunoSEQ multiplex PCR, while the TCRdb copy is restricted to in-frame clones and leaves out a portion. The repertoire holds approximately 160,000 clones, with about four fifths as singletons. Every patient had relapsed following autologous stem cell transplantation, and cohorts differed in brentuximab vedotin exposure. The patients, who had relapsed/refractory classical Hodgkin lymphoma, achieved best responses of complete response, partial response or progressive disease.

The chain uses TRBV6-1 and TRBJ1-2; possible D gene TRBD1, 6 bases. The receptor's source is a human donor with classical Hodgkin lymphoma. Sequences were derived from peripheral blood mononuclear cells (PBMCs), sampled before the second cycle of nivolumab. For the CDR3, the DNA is TGTGCCAGCAGTGAAGGACAGGACTATGGCTACACCTTC. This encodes CASSEGQDYGYTF.